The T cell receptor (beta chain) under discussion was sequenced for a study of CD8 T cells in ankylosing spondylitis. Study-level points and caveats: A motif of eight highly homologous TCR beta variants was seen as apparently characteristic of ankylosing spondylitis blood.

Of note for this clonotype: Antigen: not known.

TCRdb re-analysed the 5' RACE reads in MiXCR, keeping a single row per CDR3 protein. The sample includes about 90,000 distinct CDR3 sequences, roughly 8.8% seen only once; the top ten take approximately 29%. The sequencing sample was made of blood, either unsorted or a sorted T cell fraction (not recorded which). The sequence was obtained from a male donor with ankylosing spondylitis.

This CDR3 is CASSLSGTVGNSNQPQHF. In DNA, the CDR3 is TGTGCCAGCAGTTTATCCGGGACAGTTGGGAATAGCAATCAGCCCCAGCATTTT. V is TRBV27 and J is TRBJ1-5; 7 nucleotides agree with TRBD1. This CDR3 is 18 amino acids long. The V segment lost 0 bases and the J segment 0 bases; nucleotides outside the gene matches: 8. CDR1 and CDR2 from the germline V gene are MNHEY and SMNVEV (reference sequence).